This record concerns one T cell receptor (beta chain) sequence. Germline CDR1 is KGHDR and CDR2 is SFDVKD. Losses at the gene ends were 6 bases for V and 7 bases for J; bases not matched to a gene: 9. This CDR3 region has 16 residues. This entry belongs to a study of blood T cell repertoires in COVID-19. Whole-study context: PBMCs, B-cell-depleted T cells, or T cells provided the cDNA or gDNA that made up the material.

As processed by the authors: The authors estimated nucleated cell counts from reference gene primer amplification. Sequencing was performed with immunoSEQ multiplex PCR; in TCRdb, only in-frame clones are kept and a portion is missing. V and J calls and clone size follow that table, whereas D and trimming were derived from the DNA. Of some 120,000 clones detected, about 87% appear once; the ten largest clones hold roughly 3.6%. The sequenced material came from peripheral blood. This chain connects TRBV24-1 to TRBJ2-1; TRBD2 agrees at 12 bases. The receptor comes from a woman aged 60 to 75 with acute or convalescent COVID-19. In nucleotides, the CDR3 is TGTGCCACCAGTCCGGTGACTAGCGGGAGTAGGAATGAGCAGTTCTTC. This sequence encodes CATSPVTSGSRNEQFF.